This T cell receptor beta chain emerged from a study of T-cell reconstitution after alpha-beta-depleted transplantation in children. Unique molecular identifiers were built into the TCRbeta library. TCRdb recomputed calls from the PCR reads with MiXCR, one row per CDR3 protein. The table lists some 830,000 distinct CDR3 sequences, around 15% of them singletons. V shed 6 bases and J 9 bases; nucleotides not matched to a gene: 9. CDR1 and CDR2 from the germline V gene are KGHSH and LQKENI. The CDR3 contains 14 residues. Findings of the study overall: Roughly two months post-transplant, alpha-beta T cells reportedly originated from several hundred graft clones that had expanded. By one year post-transplant, T-cell counts and diversity largely arose from T cells that were newly produced.

This clonotype has a handful of counts. The antigen remains unidentified. The source of this sequence is a male patient aged 10-17 years who had a stem cell transplant for acute lymphoblastic leukemia, so the T cells may come from the graft donor. The material sequenced was PBMCs, mostly from graft donor cells, taken 360 days after TCRalphabeta/CD19-depleted stem cell transplant. The rearrangement uses TRBV18 and TRBJ2-3, with TRBD2 matching 10 bases. Here the CDR3 DNA reads TGTGCCAGCTCCCCTAGCGGGAGTAAATCAACGCAGTATTTT. This gives the protein CASSPSGSKSTQYF.